Below are 6 T cell receptor beta chains sequenced from a single sample in a study of Ad26.COV2.S vaccination and SARS-CoV-2 variants (dated by TCRdb to about 2021). The method behind the library was the immunoSEQ multiplex PCR assay. TCRdb provides this immuneACCESS table in a form limited to in-frame rearrangements. Some clones are lacking; in checked studies, under half of them reflect an unresolved V gene, and why the rest are absent is not known. The sample data list hundreds of thousands of clones, and about 88% of these were observed just once. The ten largest account for over 8.5% of the sample. The sample's treatment or condition label, in plain terms: some 19 received Ad26.COV2.S at low or high dose, single or two shots; about 5 received placebo; per-sample allocation not given. For vaccine and placebo recipients, repertoires were sequenced using samples collected on day 63 after the first injection.

Source: peripheral blood, taken in a trial of Ad26.COV2.S vaccine versus placebo. Receptors originate from a person aged 18-60 years who received the Ad26.COV2.S COVID-19 vaccine or a placebo.

CDR3 loop: CASSLLAGLGSPLHF. The DNA of the CDR3 is TGTGCCAGCAGCCTCCTAGCGGGTCTGGGATCACCCCTCCACTTT. J is TRBJ1-6 and V is TRBV14; unclear D gene. The CDR3 runs to 15 residues. The germline V gene encodes CDR1 SGHDN and CDR2 FVKESK. Trimming stripped 4 bases from V and 10 bases from J, with 17 bases between.

The V gene is TRBV4-1, the J gene TRBJ1-2; D is perhaps TRBD1 (5 bases). The CDR3 length is 17 residues. Germline CDR1 reads MGHRA; CDR2 reads YSYEKL. The V end was cut by 2 bases, the J end by 4 bases, with 20 bases between. The CDR3 here is CASSQQDTLRTSYGYTF. The CDR3 DNA reads as TGCGCCAGCAGCCAACAAGATACCCTTCGGACAAGCTATGGCTACACCTTC.

This clone appeared once. The chain links TRBV30 to TRBJ2-3, with 9 bases matching TRBD1. Germline CDR1 GTSNPN, CDR2 SVGIG (reference sequence). The CDR3 spans 16 residues. The junction had 10 bases not matched to a gene; V was cut back by 2 bases and J by 4 bases. CDR3 sequence reads: CAWSFSGTGLADTQYF. The DNA of the CDR3 is TGTGCCTGGAGTTTCTCCGGGACAGGGTTAGCAGATACGCAGTATTTT.

The chain couples TRBV7-2 to TRBJ2-3; a possible D gene is TRBD2 (5 bases). The CDR3 totals 15 residues. The germline V and J ends were trimmed by 7 bases and 2 bases, with 16 bases remaining between them. Germline V gene sequence: CDR1 SGHTA, CDR2 FQGNSA. CDR3 in amino acids: CASTPRGISTDTQYF. The CDR3 nucleotides are TGTGCCAGCACTCCTCGAGGGATCTCCACAGATACGCAGTATTTT.

The chain carries TRBV4-3 and TRBJ2-7, with D maybe TRBD2 (6 bases). This CDR3 is 13 amino acids long. V gave up 4 bases and J gave up 3 bases, with 10 bases separating them. CDR1 LGHNA and CDR2 YSLEER come from the germline V gene. CDR3 loop: CASSPGLVYEQYF. The CDR3 region has the DNA TGCGCCAGCAGCCCGGGACTTGTCTACGAGCAGTACTTC.

The V and J genes are TRBV28 and TRBJ2-3; possibly TRBD1 or TRBD2 for D (5 bases each). Per the germline V gene, CDR1 is MDHEN and CDR2 is SYDVKM. This CDR3 has 17 residues. V gave up 1 base and J gave up 2 bases, with 16 bases separating them. CDR3 protein: CASSLSRASGHTDTQYF. The CDR3, as DNA: TGTGCCAGCAGTTTATCACGGGCCTCGGGGCACACAGATACGCAGTATTTT.